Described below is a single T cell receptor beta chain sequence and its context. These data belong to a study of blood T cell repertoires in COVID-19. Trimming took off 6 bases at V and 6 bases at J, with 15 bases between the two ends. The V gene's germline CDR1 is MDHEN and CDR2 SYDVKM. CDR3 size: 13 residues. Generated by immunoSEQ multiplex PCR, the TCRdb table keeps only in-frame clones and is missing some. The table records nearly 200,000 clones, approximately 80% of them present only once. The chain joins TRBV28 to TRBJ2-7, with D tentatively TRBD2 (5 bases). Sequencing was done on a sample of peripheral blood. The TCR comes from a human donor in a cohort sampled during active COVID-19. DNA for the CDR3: TGTGCCAGCAGGCTAATTGATCGGGGCGAGCAGTACTTC. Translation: CASRLIDRGEQYF.